This TCR beta chain was observed in a study of blood T cell repertoires in COVID-19. Study as a whole: Collection of acute and convalescent COVID-19 samples took place in the United States, Italy and Spain.

Trimming took off 0 bases at V and 6 bases at J, with 15 bases between the two ends. Germline CDR1 is GTSNPN and CDR2 is SVGIG (reference sequence). This CDR3 has 15 amino acids. As originally analysed: Quantification of nucleated cells was approximated via reference gene primer amplification. Libraries were prepared by immunoSEQ multiplex PCR; TCRdb keeps only in-frame clonotypes and omits some of them. Clone size and the V and J calls come from that table; the DNA yielded D and trimming. This table has roughly 330,000 clones, around 87% appearing once. The TCR was taken from a woman aged 25 to 45 who had recovered from COVID-19. The chain couples TRBV30 to TRBJ1-5; TRBD1 is a possible D gene (5 bases). Sequencing used PBMCs or T cells enriched from blood (not recorded which). The CDR3 nucleotides are TGTGCCTGGAGTGTCGAGACAGCAGTTTCTCAGCCCCAGCATTTT. It codes for CAWSVETAVSQPQHF.